This T cell receptor (beta chain) is from a study of blood T cell repertoires in COVID-19. Study details: Acute and convalescent COVID-19 samples came from the United States, Italy and Spain. T cells, B-cell-depleted T cells, or PBMCs provided the cDNA or gDNA that served as material.

The germline V gene encodes CDR1 SEHNR and CDR2 FQNEAQ (reference sequence). J lost 0 bases, V lost 0 bases, and 5 bases had no gene match. CDR3 length: 17 residues. Original processing methods: Amplification from reference gene primers served as the basis for estimated nucleated cell counts. The assay was immunoSEQ multiplex PCR, and TCRdb's table has in-frame clones only and misses some. The V and J calls and the clone size are those of that table, but D and trimming were determined from the DNA. The sample shows about 490,000 clones, 70% to 90% of them seen only once. The receptor's source is a human donor in a cohort sampled during active COVID-19. The sequenced material came from peripheral blood. The chain combines TRBV7-9 with TRBJ2-1; 7 bases match TRBD2. The CDR3 DNA reads TGTGCCAGCAGCTTAGCGGGCGGGGGTAGCTCCTACAATGAGCAGTTCTTC. Translating gives CASSLAGGGSSYNEQFF.